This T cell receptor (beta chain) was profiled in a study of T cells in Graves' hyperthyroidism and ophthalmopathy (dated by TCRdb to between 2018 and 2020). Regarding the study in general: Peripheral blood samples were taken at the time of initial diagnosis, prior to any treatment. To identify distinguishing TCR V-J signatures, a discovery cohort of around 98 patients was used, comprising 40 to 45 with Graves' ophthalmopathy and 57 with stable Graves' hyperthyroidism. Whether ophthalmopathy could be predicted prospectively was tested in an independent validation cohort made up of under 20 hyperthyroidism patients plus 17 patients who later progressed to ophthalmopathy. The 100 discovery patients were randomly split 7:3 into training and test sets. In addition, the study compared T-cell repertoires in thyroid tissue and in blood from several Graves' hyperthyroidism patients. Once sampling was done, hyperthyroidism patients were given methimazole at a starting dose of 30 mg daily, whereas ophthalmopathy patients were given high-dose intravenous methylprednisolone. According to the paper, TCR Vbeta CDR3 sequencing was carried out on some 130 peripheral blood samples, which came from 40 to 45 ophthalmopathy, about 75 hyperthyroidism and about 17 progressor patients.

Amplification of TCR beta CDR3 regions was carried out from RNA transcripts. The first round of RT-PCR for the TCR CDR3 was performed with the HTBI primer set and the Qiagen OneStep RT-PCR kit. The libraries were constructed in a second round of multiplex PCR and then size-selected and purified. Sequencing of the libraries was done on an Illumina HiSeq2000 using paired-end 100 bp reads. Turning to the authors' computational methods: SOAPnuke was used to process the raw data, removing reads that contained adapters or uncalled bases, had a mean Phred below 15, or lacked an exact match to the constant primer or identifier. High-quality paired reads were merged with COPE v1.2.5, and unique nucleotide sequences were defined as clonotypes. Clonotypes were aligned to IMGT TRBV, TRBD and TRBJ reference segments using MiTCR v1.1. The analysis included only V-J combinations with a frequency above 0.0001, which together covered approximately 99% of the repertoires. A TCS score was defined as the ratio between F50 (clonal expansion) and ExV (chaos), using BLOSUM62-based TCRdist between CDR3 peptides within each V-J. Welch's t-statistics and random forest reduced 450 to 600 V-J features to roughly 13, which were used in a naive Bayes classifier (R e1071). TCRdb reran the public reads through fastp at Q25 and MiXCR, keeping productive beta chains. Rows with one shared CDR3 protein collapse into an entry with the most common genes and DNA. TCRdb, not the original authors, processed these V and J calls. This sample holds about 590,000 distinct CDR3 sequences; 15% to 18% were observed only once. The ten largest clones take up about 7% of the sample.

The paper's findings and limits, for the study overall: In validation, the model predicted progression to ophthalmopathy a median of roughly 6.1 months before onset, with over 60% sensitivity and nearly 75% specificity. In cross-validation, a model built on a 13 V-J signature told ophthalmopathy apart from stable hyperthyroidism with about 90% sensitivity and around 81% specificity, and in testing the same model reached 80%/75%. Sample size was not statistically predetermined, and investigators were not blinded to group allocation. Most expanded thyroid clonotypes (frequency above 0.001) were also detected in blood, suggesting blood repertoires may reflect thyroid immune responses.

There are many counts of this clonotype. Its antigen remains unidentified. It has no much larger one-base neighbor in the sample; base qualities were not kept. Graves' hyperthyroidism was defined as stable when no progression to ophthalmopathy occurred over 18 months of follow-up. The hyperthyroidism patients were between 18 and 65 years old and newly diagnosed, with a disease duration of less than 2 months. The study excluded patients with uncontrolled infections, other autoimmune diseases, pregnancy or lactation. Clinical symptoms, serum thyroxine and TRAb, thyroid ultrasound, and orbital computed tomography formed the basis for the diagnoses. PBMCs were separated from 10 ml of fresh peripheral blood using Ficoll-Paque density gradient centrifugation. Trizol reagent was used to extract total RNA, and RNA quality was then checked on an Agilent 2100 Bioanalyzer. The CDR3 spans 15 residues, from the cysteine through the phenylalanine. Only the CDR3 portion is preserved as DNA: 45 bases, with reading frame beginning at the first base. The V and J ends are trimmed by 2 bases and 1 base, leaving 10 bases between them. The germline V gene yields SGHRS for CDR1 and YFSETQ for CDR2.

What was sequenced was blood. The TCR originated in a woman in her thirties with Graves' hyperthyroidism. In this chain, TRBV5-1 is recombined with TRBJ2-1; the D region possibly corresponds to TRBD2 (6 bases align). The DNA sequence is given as TGCGCCAGCAGCTTTACCGGAGGGTCCTACAATGAGCAGTTCTTC. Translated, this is CASSFTGGSYNEQFF.